These T cell receptor beta chains were read from a single sample in a study of Graves' ophthalmopathy and Graves' hyperthyroidism. TCRdb independently ran MiXCR on the multiplex PCR reads; one entry per CDR3 protein. Here the sample spans 300,000 to 500,000 distinct CDR3 sequences, just over 15% being singletons. The sequenced sample consisted of peripheral blood. The receptor set was obtained from a woman between 18 and 29 years old with stable Graves' hyperthyroidism. Each CDR3 is given with its conserved first and last residue. D genes are given only for firm matches. Part of the rows lack a size; the others show once, few, many or a class for expanded clones.

clone size	V gene	CDR3 length	D gene	J gene	CDR3 protein	CDR3 DNA
.	TRBV6-2/TRBV6-3	15	.	TRBJ1-2	CASSYDDTVAMGYTF	TGTGCCAGCAGTTACGATGACACGGTTGCTATGGGCTACACCTTC
many	TRBV15	17	.	TRBJ2-5	CATSRDTLAGGQETQYF	TGTGCCACCAGCAGAGATACCCTCGCGGGCGGCCAAGAGACCCAGTACTTC
.	TRBV27	15	TRBD1	TRBJ1-2	CASSHGTGGYYGYTF	TGTGCCAGCAGTCACGGAACAGGGGGCTACTATGGCTACACCTTC
many	TRBV7-9	14	.	TRBJ1-2	CASSLDLGPHGYTF	TGTGCCAGCAGCTTAGATCTGGGCCCCCATGGCTACACCTTC
many	TRBV2	14	.	TRBJ1-6	CASRGGSYNSPLHF	TGTGCCAGCCGGGGAGGTTCCTATAATTCACCCCTCCACTTT
many	TRBV29-1	14	.	TRBJ1-5	CSVGTGTGNQPQHF	TGCAGCGTAGGAACCGGGACGGGCAATCAGCCCCAGCATTTT
many	TRBV3-1	15	TRBD1	TRBJ1-6	CASSHGDRSNSPLHF	TGTGCCAGCAGCCATGGGGACAGAAGTAATTCACCCCTCCACTTT
.	TRBV18	12	.	TRBJ2-2	CASSPPVGELFF	TGTGCCAGCTCACCCCCCGTCGGGGAGCTGTTTTTT
.	TRBV6-5	15	TRBD1	TRBJ1-5	CASSLDRPLNQPQHF	TGTGCCAGCAGTTTGGACAGGCCCCTCAATCAGCCCCAGCATTTT
.	TRBV12-3/TRBV12-4	15	TRBD2	TRBJ2-7	CASSSRLAGVGEQYF	TGTGCCAGCAGTTCCAGACTAGCGGGGGTAGGCGAGCAGTACTTC
many	TRBV25-1	17	.	TRBJ2-6	CASSDFRETSGANVLTF	TGTGCCAGCAGTGATTTTAGGGAGACTTCTGGGGCCAACGTCCTGACTTTC
.	TRBV11-2	14	.	TRBJ1-1	CASIFRVMNTEAFF	TGTGCCAGCATCTTTAGGGTTATGAACACTGAAGCTTTCTTT
many	TRBV7-2	13	.	TRBJ2-5	CASSLTPSETQYF	TGTGCCAGCAGCTTGACTCCCTCGGAGACCCAGTACTTC
many	TRBV5-1	15	.	TRBJ1-3	CASSLAGGPGNTIYF	TGCGCCAGCAGCTTGGCCGGGGGACCTGGAAACACCATATATTTT
many	TRBV28	13	TRBD1	TRBJ1-6	CASRPTGVSPLHF	TGTGCCAGCAGACCGACAGGGGTTTCACCCCTCCACTTT
.	TRBV19	13	.	TRBJ2-2	CASTGKVTGELFF	TGTGCCAGTACGGGGAAGGTCACCGGGGAGCTGTTTTTT
.	TRBV19	15	TRBD1	TRBJ2-7	CASSIAGTGDYEQYF	TGTGCCAGTAGTATAGCTGGGACAGGAGACTACGAGCAGTACTTC
many	TRBV11-2	16	.	TRBJ2-4	CASSHIIWDAKNIQYF	TGTGCCAGCAGCCATATTATTTGGGACGCCAAAAACATTCAGTACTTC
.	TRBV27	16	TRBD1	TRBJ1-1	CASSFRWTGGNTEAFF	TGTGCCAGCAGTTTTCGTTGGACAGGGGGGAACACTGAAGCTTTCTTT
many	TRBV19	16	.	TRBJ1-2	CASWDGSLPGDYGYTF	TGTGCCAGTTGGGACGGCTCCCTTCCGGGGGACTATGGCTACACCTTC
.	TRBV6-1	13	.	TRBJ1-2	CASSMVAGDGYTF	TGTGCCAGCAGCATGGTGGCAGGGGATGGTTACACCTTC
many	TRBV20-1	13	TRBD1	TRBJ2-4	CSAPGQGAGIQYF	TGCAGTGCTCCGGGACAGGGGGCAGGGATTCAGTACTTC
few	TRBV6-1	13	TRBD2	TRBJ2-7	CASSPGLAAEKYF	TGTGCCAGCAGCCCGGGGCTAGCGGCGGAAAAGTACTTC
many	TRBV15	14	.	TRBJ1-1	CATSPIRGGTEAFF	TGTGCCACCAGCCCGATCCGGGGGGGCACTGAAGCTTTCTTT
many	TRBV6-1	18	TRBD2	TRBJ2-5	CASSALTRTSGGTETQYF	TGTGCCAGCAGTGCCCTCACCAGGACTAGCGGGGGAACGGAGACCCAGTACTTC
.	TRBV29-1	14	.	TRBJ1-1	CSVDPHGGRTEAFF	TGCAGCGTTGACCCTCATGGGGGAAGAACTGAAGCTTTCTTT
many	TRBV6-1	15	TRBD1	TRBJ2-5	CASSDIGTALQTQYF	TGTGCCAGCAGTGATATTGGGACAGCCCTACAGACCCAGTACTTC
many	TRBV6-5	14	.	TRBJ1-2	CASRSRGSLYGYTF	TGTGCCAGCAGGTCCCGTGGGTCTTTGTATGGCTACACCTTC
.	TRBV18	15	TRBD2	TRBJ2-7	CASSPGGTRGHEQYF	TGTGCCAGCTCACCAGGCGGGACTAGAGGGCACGAGCAGTACTTC